The rows below give T cell receptor beta chains drawn from one sample of a study of control samples from healthy donors and cancer patients. The data were produced by immunoSEQ multiplex PCR, yet TCRdb's version contains in-frame clones alone and is incomplete. The sample consists of 100,000 to 150,000 clones, roughly 89% of them appearing once. The sequencing sample was made of blood. Receptors were obtained from a young man in good health. The CDR3 runs from the conserved cysteine through the conserved F or W. Fields, in order: V gene, CDR3 length, J gene, CDR3 protein.

>TRBV6-5|15|TRBJ2-3
CASRDRLASTDTQYF
>TRBV6-5|15|TRBJ2-3
CASSPSGGDTDTQYF
>TRBV30|15|TRBJ1-4
CAWRSRPPAAEKLFF
>TRBV4-1|16|TRBJ2-3
CASSQLAAPSTDTQYF
>TRBV5-1|17|TRBJ2-2
CASRVNRNPANTGELFF
>TRBV27|14|TRBJ2-7
CASSLSFLSYEQYF
>TRBV5-5|16|TRBJ2-2
CASSFGPGMATGELFF
>TRBV24-1|16|TRBJ1-4
CATSDLCGGHNEKLFF
>TRBV4-1|15|TRBJ2-3
CASSQAVLGTDTQYF
>TRBV5-4|19|TRBJ2-3
CASSLRLAAKKERTDTQYF
>TRBV28|13|TRBJ2-7
CASSLQLAGGQYF
>TRBV29-1|13|TRBJ1-4
CSVAGPSREKLFF
>TRBV29-1|13|TRBJ1-2
CSARGAANYGYTF
>TRBV12-5|14|TRBJ2-5
CASAPEGGPGTQYF
>TRBV19|15|TRBJ1-5
CASSLNRGQGQPQHF
>TRBV30|13|TRBJ1-2
CAWSVFQVDGYTF